These T cell receptor beta chains were read from a single sample in a study of human T cells and chemical hapten exposure. TCRdb processed the RACE reads anew with MiXCR; each CDR3 protein has one entry. The table has around 99,000 distinct CDR3 sequences, about a tenth seen once. The source material was whole blood, sampled in connection with sensitization to the hapten diphenylcyclopropenone (DPC). Every receptor here comes from a woman aged 40 to 50 with alopecia areata. Some clones in this sample may be carry-over from other donors' samples. CDR3s include the opening cysteine and the closing phenylalanine or tryptophan. D genes are given only for firm matches. Clone size appears in some rows only: once, few, many, or a class for an expanded clone.

v_gene,abundance,j_gene,d_gene,CDR3nt,CDR3aa
TRBV12-3/TRBV12-4,many,TRBJ1-1,-,TGTGCCAGCAGTTTCCGCCCCCCCGAGACAGAAAACACTGAAGCTTTCTTT,CASSFRPPETENTEAFF
TRBV4-2,many,TRBJ2-1,TRBD2,TGTGCCAGCAGCCCCGGGGGGGCCGGAGACAATGAGCAGTTCTTC,CASSPGGAGDNEQFF
TRBV6-6,-,TRBJ2-2,-,TGTGCCAGCAGTTACTCATACAGGGAATCAACCGGGGAGCTGTTTTTT,CASSYSYRESTGELFF
TRBV6-5,-,TRBJ2-7,TRBD2,TGTGCCAGCAGTTACTCGCTAGCGGGGGGGCCCTACGAGCAGTACTTC,CASSYSLAGGPYEQYF
TRBV7-9,few,TRBJ2-3,TRBD1,TGTGCCAGCAGCCAGCGGACAGGGGCTCGCACAGATACGCAGTATTTT,CASSQRTGARTDTQYF
TRBV7-2,-,TRBJ2-3,TRBD2,TGTGCCAGCAGCTCCCCAGGAAGAGCGGGGGGGCGAGATACGCAGTATTTT,CASSSPGRAGGRDTQYF
TRBV6-1,many,TRBJ2-7,TRBD1,TGTGCCAGCAGTGTCCCGGGACAGACGTACTTC,CASSVPGQTYF
TRBV3-1,-,TRBJ2-2,TRBD1,TGTGCCAGCAGCCGCCGGACAGGGCTGAACACCGGGGAGCTGTTTTTT,CASSRRTGLNTGELFF
TRBV15,-,TRBJ2-7,TRBD1,TGTGCCACCTGCAGGGGGACAGCTTTGGCCCACGAGCAGTACTTC,CATCRGTALAHEQYF
TRBV7-2,-,TRBJ2-7,TRBD2,TGTGCCAGCAGCTTAGGGGGGACTACCGAGCAGTACTTC,CASSLGGTTEQYF
TRBV7-2,-,TRBJ1-1,-,TGTGCCAGCAGCTCCGCCAGGGGTACTGAAGCTTTCTTT,CASSSARGTEAFF
TRBV6-2/TRBV6-3,-,TRBJ2-7,-,TGTGTCAGCACCGACACAGGGATTGCCCCCTACGAGCAGTACTTC,CVSTDTGIAPYEQYF
TRBV6-2/TRBV6-3,many,TRBJ2-5,-,TGTGCCAGCAGTTACCCGACCGCACCAGCCGGGCAAGAGACCCAGTACTTC,CASSYPTAPAGQETQYF
TRBV28,few,TRBJ2-7,-,TGTGCCAGCAGTTCAAGTACGAGCTCCTACGAGCAGTACTTC,CASSSSTSSYEQYF
TRBV12-3/TRBV12-4,few,TRBJ2-5,-,TGTGCCAGCAGTTTGCGGGGCGGTGCAAGATACGAAGAGACCCAGTACTTC,CASSLRGGARYEETQYF
TRBV7-2,-,TRBJ2-3,TRBD2,TGTGTCAGCAGCTATACAGCGGGGGGGCGTGATACGCAGTATTTT,CVSSYTAGGRDTQYF
TRBV7-9,few,TRBJ1-4,TRBD1,TGTGCCAGCAGCCGGGACAGACACTCTAATGAAAAACTGTTTTTT,CASSRDRHSNEKLFF
TRBV7-9,-,TRBJ2-7,-,TGTGCCAGCAGCTTAGTTGCAGGGGAGTACGAGCAGTACTTC,CASSLVAGEYEQYF
TRBV6-5,once,TRBJ2-3,-,TGTGCCAGCAGTTCCGTAGATACGAAGTATTTT,CASSSVDTKYF
TRBV15,many,TRBJ2-5,TRBD1,TGTGCCACCAGCAGAGACAGGGGGCGAGAGACCCAGTACTTC,CATSRDRGRETQYF
TRBV9,many,TRBJ1-2,-,TGTGCCAGCTTCGACAGACGCTATGGCTACACCTTC,CASFDRRYGYTF
TRBV2,-,TRBJ1-1,-,TGTGCCAGCAGTGAGGGTGTGCCCACTGAAGCTTTCTTT,CASSEGVPTEAFF
TRBV10-3,few,TRBJ2-2,TRBD2,TGTGCCATCAGGGTAGCGGGGATGAACACCGGGGAGCTGTTTTTT,CAIRVAGMNTGELFF
TRBV6-6,many,TRBJ1-1,-,TGTGCCAGCAGTTATCCGACGGGGATGAACACTGAAGCTTTCTTT,CASSYPTGMNTEAFF
TRBV7-2,few,TRBJ2-3,-,TGTGCCAGCAGCGCCGGGGCGGGACGGGATACGCAGTATTTT,CASSAGAGRDTQYF
TRBV6-6,few,TRBJ2-7,TRBD1,TGTGCCAGCAGTTACTCCGGGACAGACTACGAGCAGTACTTC,CASSYSGTDYEQYF
TRBV20-1,many,TRBJ2-5,-,TGCAGTGCTCCTCGGACAGCTCAAGAGACCCAGTACTTC,CSAPRTAQETQYF
TRBV6-2/TRBV6-3,many,TRBJ2-1,TRBD2,TGTGCCAGCAGTCCCGACGGGACTAGCCCCAATGAGCAGTTCTTC,CASSPDGTSPNEQFF
TRBV20-1,many,TRBJ2-3,TRBD2,TGCAGTGCGCGGGGGGCCGGCACAGATACGCAGTATTTT,CSARGAGTDTQYF
TRBV7-9,few,TRBJ2-2,-,TGTGCCAGCAGCTTAGCCGTCCCCACCGGGGAGCTGTTTTTT,CASSLAVPTGELFF
TRBV20-1,many,TRBJ1-2,-,TGCAGTGCCCAGGGACGCCGGTATGGCTACACCTTC,CSAQGRRYGYTF
TRBV6-1,many,TRBJ1-1,-,TGTGCCGGGGGGCAGTCGAACACTGAAGCTTTCTTT,CAGGQSNTEAFF
TRBV10-3,-,TRBJ2-1,TRBD2,TGTGCCATCAGTAGGACTAGCGGGGGGGCCGGCGATGAGCAGTTCTTC,CAISRTSGGAGDEQFF